This T cell receptor beta chain was sequenced in a study of control samples from healthy donors and cancer patients. Sequencing used immunoSEQ multiplex PCR; TCRdb keeps in-frame clones, though not all of them. Here the sample spans 200,000 to 250,000 clones, 90% to 95% being singletons. The sample was blood. The source of this sequence is a man in his forties or fifties in good health.

CDR3 in amino acids: CASSRSGGAASTDTQYF. CDR3 DNA: TGTGCCAGCAGTCGTAGCGGGGGGGCGGCTAGCACAGATACGCAGTATTTT. The chain joins TRBV6-6 to TRBJ2-3; 11 nucleotides match TRBD2. The CDR3 loop spans 17 amino acids. Germline lookup yields CDR1 MNHNY and CDR2 SVGAGI (reference sequence). V lost 5 bases, J lost 0 bases, and 7 bases stayed unmatched.